This T cell receptor beta chain originates from a study of tumor T cells in aggressive B-cell lymphoma. Repertoires were generated with immunoSEQ multiplex PCR, while TCRdb's copy carries only in-frame clones and drops some. The sample contains approximately 1,600 clones, roughly 80% of which appear only once. The specimen was tumor tissue. The source is an adult with diffuse large B cell lymphoma.

CDR3 in DNA: TGTGCCAGCTCAAAACTCTCCTACTCTGGAAACACCATATATTTT. Protein product: CASSKLSYSGNTIYF. This chain connects TRBV2 to TRBJ1-3; D is undetermined. The CDR3 totals 15 residues. CDR1 SNHLY and CDR2 FYNNEI come from the germline V gene. V was cut by 8 bases and J by 0 bases, with 14 bases left in between.